This T cell receptor (beta chain) was captured by sequencing in a study of control samples from healthy donors and cancer patients. Trimming took off 4 bases at V and 1 base at J, with 14 bases between the two ends. The CDR3 sequence is 15 residues long. Germline assignment: CDR1 SGDLS and CDR2 YYNGEE. Sequencing used immunoSEQ multiplex PCR; TCRdb keeps in-frame clones, though not all of them. This table has about 110,000 clones, roughly nine tenths appearing once. The receptor comes from a human donor in good health. The donor label of this sample is uncertain. Source material: blood. This chain links TRBV9 with TRBJ1-1; weak D call: TRBD1 (6 bases). CDR3 sequence (DNA): TGTGCCAGCAGCCCCCTGGCAGGGGCGAACACTGAAGCTTTCTTT. It codes for CASSPLAGANTEAFF.